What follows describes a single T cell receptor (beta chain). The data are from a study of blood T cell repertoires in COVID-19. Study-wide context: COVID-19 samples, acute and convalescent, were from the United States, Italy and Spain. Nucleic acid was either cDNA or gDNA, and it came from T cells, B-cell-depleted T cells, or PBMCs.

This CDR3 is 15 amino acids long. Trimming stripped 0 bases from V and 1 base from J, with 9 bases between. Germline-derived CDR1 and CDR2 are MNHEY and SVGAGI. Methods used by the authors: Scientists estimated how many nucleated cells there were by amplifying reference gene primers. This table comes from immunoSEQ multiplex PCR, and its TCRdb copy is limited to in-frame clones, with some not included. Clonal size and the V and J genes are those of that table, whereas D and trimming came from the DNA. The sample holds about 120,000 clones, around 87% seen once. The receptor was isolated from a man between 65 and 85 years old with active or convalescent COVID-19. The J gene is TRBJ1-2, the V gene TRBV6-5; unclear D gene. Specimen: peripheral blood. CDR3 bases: TGTGCCAGCAGTTACTCCCCTGGAGTTAACTATGGCTACACCTTC. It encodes CASSYSPGVNYGYTF.